A selection of T cell receptor beta chains follows, all from one sample in a study of T-cell reconstitution after alpha-beta-depleted transplantation in children. One entry per CDR3 protein, called by TCRdb with MiXCR from the PCR reads. The sample has approximately 240,000 distinct CDR3 sequences; about 9.6% are singletons. The starting material was PBMCs from the stem cell graft donor, obtained from the stem cell graft. These receptors originate from a human donor who donated a stem cell graft to a child with SCID. The CDR3 runs from the conserved cysteine through the conserved F or W. D genes are given only for firm matches. Part of the rows lack a size; the others show once, few, many or a class for expanded clones.

v_gene,d_gene,abundance,j_gene,CDR3nt,CDR3aa
TRBV6-5,NA,many,TRBJ2-3,TGTGCCAGCAGTTACTCGTTTCCTGCAAGCTCCGGCACAGATACGCAGTATTTT,CASSYSFPASSGTDTQYF
TRBV7-2,NA,NA,TRBJ2-3,TGTGCCAGCAGCTGGTACGCAGAGGCAGATACGCAGTATTTT,CASSWYAEADTQYF
TRBV6-2/TRBV6-3,NA,many,TRBJ1-2,TGTGCCAGCAGTTACCCCTCCTTTGCACGGGACTCTCCGACCCGTCACTTTTATGGCTACACCTTC,CASSYPSFARDSPTRHFYGYTF
TRBV5-1,NA,many,TRBJ1-2,TGCGCCAGCAGCTTCACCAAAAGAGTTGGCTACACCTTC,CASSFTKRVGYTF
TRBV12-3/TRBV12-4,TRBD1,many,TRBJ1-2,TGTGCCAGCAGTCCAGGGGGTAATGGCTACACCTTC,CASSPGGNGYTF
TRBV24-1,TRBD2,many,TRBJ2-3,TGTGCCACCAGTGATTCTAGCGGGGGGAACACAGATACGCAGTATTTT,CATSDSSGGNTDTQYF
TRBV5-1,TRBD2,many,TRBJ2-3,TGCGCCAGCAGCTTGGGACGGGGGGGCAGTGGAGATACGCAGTATTTT,CASSLGRGGSGDTQYF
TRBV20-1,NA,many,TRBJ1-4,TGCAGTGCCCCCGGATCGAATGAAAAACTGTTTTTT,CSAPGSNEKLFF
TRBV2,NA,many,TRBJ1-6,TGTGCCAGCACCGACGGACAATCTCATAATTCACCCCTCCACTTT,CASTDGQSHNSPLHF
TRBV6-2/TRBV6-3,NA,many,TRBJ1-1,TGTGCCAGCAGTTACGAGCCCAGTAAGGGCACTGAAGCTTTCTTT,CASSYEPSKGTEAFF
TRBV7-9,NA,few,TRBJ2-7,TGTGCCAGCACCCTTGGTCCCAGCTACGAGCAGTACTTC,CASTLGPSYEQYF
TRBV5-1,NA,many,TRBJ2-7,TGCGCCAGCAGCCATACGACTGGAACCTACGAGCAGTACTTC,CASSHTTGTYEQYF
TRBV20-1,NA,many,TRBJ1-1,TGCAGTGCTAGAGATCGAAAGGGAGGGAGGGACACTGAAGCTTTCTTT,CSARDRKGGRDTEAFF
TRBV30,NA,few,TRBJ1-1,TGTGCCTGGAGTACTCCACCCACAGAAACGAACACTGAAGCTTTCTTT,CAWSTPPTETNTEAFF
TRBV20-1,NA,many,TRBJ1-1,TGCAGTGCGAGAGGGGCAGCCGGGAACACTGAAGCTTTCTTT,CSARGAAGNTEAFF
TRBV20-1,NA,many,TRBJ2-6,TGCAGTGCTAGCTCCCCACGCTCTGGGGCCAACGTCCTGACTTTC,CSASSPRSGANVLTF
TRBV20-1,NA,many,TRBJ1-6,TGCAGTGCTATCCGGGACCTTTGGATACCCGCGAATTCACCCCTCCACTTT,CSAIRDLWIPANSPLHF
TRBV28,TRBD2,NA,TRBJ2-5,TGTGCCATGGGCCCGGGACTAGCAAAGACCCAGTACTTC,CAMGPGLAKTQYF
TRBV5-1,NA,many,TRBJ1-6,TGCGCCAGCAGCTTGCTCGGCACGGATAATTCACCCCTCCACTTT,CASSLLGTDNSPLHF